This T cell receptor beta chain comes out of a study of cytomegalovirus exposure and HLA in healthy donors (TCRdb year 2017). With regard to the full study: An earlier analysis of roughly 500 of the donors reported 250 to 350 Gb of sequence data and some 120 million unique TCR beta sequences from 150 million to 200 million T cells. Every repertoire in the discovery cohort had been generated on one and the same sequencing platform. Among 300 to 450 genotyped donors of the cohort, an average of 235,054 unique TCR beta nucleotide sequences were sequenced per donor, around 18% of them non-productive. The study profiled the T cell repertoires of about 640 subjects by immunosequencing and related them to cytomegalovirus serostatus. In a later analysis, previously published TCR beta repertoires from some 640 donors were re-analyzed and high-resolution HLA genotyping was added so that TCR occurrence patterns could be studied. Of the 300 to 450 genotyped donors, roughly 76% were placed in the genetic ancestry cluster associated with self-reported Caucasian donors. To predict cytomegalovirus infection status, the study combined high-throughput TCR immunosequencing, statistical association of individual TCRs with disease status, and machine learning. Class I and class II HLA loci were covered by the typing at four-digit resolution. Rather than drawing on any new phenotypic data, the later analysis identified candidate immune exposures from TCR beta sequences and the way those sequences occurred across donors. Roughly 300 gigabases of sequencing data and approximately 84 million unique TCR sequences were included in an early release covering about 700 HLA-typed donors. A later genetic analysis used genome-wide SNP genotypes for 398 of the 666 donors, treating that subset as a discovery cohort. Roughly five DR-DQ haplotypes were handled as single units for association and clustering because linkage in the cohort was strong. A separate validation cohort of 90 to 150 different subjects was used in addition to the approximately 670-subject first cohort. Alongside the repertoire data, information on donor age, sex, ethnicity and CMV serostatus was compiled. The number of donors typed differed by locus, with roughly 629-640 for A, B, C, DRB1 and DQB1, roughly 550 for DQA1, over 600 for DPA1, and approximately 470 for DPB1. The study aimed to test whether cataloging public T cell receptors could reveal signatures of past pathogen exposure. An earlier analysis of roughly 580 of the donors used high-throughput TCR beta sequencing to judge whether each TCR beta V gene segment behaved as functional or pseudogenic.

The cohort consisted of 666 healthy bone marrow donors. Cohort members were all nominally healthy when sampled, although unrecorded immune exposures were likely present. The donor was CMV seropositive and was included in the group of approximately 310 seropositive cohort members. A peripheral blood sample was provided by each donor, and peripheral blood mononuclear cells were used for TCR beta sequencing. The Qiagen DNeasy Blood Extraction Kit was used to extract genomic DNA from the blood cell samples. General conclusions and limits of the study: A later analysis found that most CMV-associated TCR beta chains appeared HLA-restricted, with HLA associations seemingly driven largely by CMV exposure. Some IMGT-functional V segments, including TRBV6-2 and TRBV6-3, could not be distinguished by the 87-base-pair reads and were therefore excluded. The cohort was sequenced for TCR beta chains only, and without alpha or paired-chain data the features that could be detected were limited. The sequencing pipeline was judged likely to have produced a cluster of highly shared sequence variants as a technical artifact. The study gave a list of around 170 TCR beta chains associated with cytomegalovirus. Specific HLA alleles were associated with around 18,000 TCR beta sequences at a false discovery rate of 0.05 in a later analysis. A later analysis reported that several top co-occurrence clusters appeared linked to parvovirus B19, influenza, CMV and Epstein-Barr virus. When HLA alleles, especially DR and DQ, strongly co-occurred, attributing TCR associations to individual alleles was difficult. In a later analysis, HLA-associated TCR beta chains showed more clonal expansion and lower generation probabilities than non-associated chains that were equally common. The classifier was reported to diagnose cytomegalovirus status with high specificity and sensitivity in both the original cohort and the validation cohort. It was suggested by the authors that the approach could potentially be generalized to other disease states and immunological phenotypes. Broadly in line with IMGT annotations, most TCR beta V segments showed up in productive rearrangements about 90% or about 30% of the time in an earlier analysis of several hundred of the donors. Some 15 rarely observed V segments, including chromosome 9 orphons, were excluded from the earlier analysis of a few hundred of the donors because counts were too low. The only immune exposure information available for the cohort was CMV serostatus. Sequencing depth was assumed to be roughly uniform across donors in the presence/absence analyses, though that assumption may not hold. Correlated functional status among segregating V segments might reflect linkage disequilibrium, but an unknown experimental factor could not be ruled out. In a later analysis, TCR association rates were found to vary across HLA loci, with the most associated TCRs seen for DRB1 alleles and the fewest for HLA-C alleles. Compared with the roughly 720-donor mean, donors in an Asian-associated ancestry cluster had fewer N-insertions in productive TCRs, according to a later genetic analysis. Because HLA typing was missing for some donors at each locus, association tests included only the typed subset. In vitro tests confirmed that a few of the cytomegalovirus-associated TCR beta chains recognize cytomegalovirus antigens. A further reported finding was that TCR beta sequences accurately predicted the HLA-A and HLA-B alleles for most subjects in the first cohort. Across donors, most TCR sequences were observed very rarely, whereas some public TCRs were present in many individuals. An association between a missense DCLRE1C variant and V-gene and J-gene trimming of TCR beta chains was found in a later genetic analysis and replicated in an independent cohort.

As encoded in the germline V gene, CDR1 is SQVTM while CDR2 is ANQGSEA. The cysteine opens and the phenylalanine closes a CDR3 of 14 amino acids. The CDR3 DNA has 42 bases and is translated from base 1. V is clipped by 4 bases and J by 6 bases, and the sequence between their germline boundaries is 19 bases long. Regarding this clone: No antigen is known for it.

The library was generated by the immunoSEQ multiplex PCR assay. For the multiplex PCR, a mixture combining 60 forward primers for TCR Vbeta segments and 13 reverse primers for TCR Jbeta segments was used. Amplification of the CDR3 region of rearranged TCR beta genes was performed with a multiplex PCR assay on genomic DNA. The Illumina HiSeq System was used to sequence the amplified TCR beta libraries as 87-base-pair reads. Per the authors' processing: A later analysis counted about 76 million unique TCR beta chains across the 690 or so repertoires, and 10 million to 11 million of these chains were shared by at least two donors. Raw reads were error-corrected and collapsed into unique sequences with a nearest-neighbor algorithm that merged closely related sequences to remove PCR and sequencing errors. Alignment of CDR3 sequences to IMGT reference sequences was used to assign V, D and J gene segments. For a sequence to be retained, a match of at least six nucleotides to both a V gene segment and a J gene segment was required. Rearrangements were classified as productive when the CDR3 lacked stop codons and remained in frame with V and J, and all other rearrangements were classified as non-productive. Following IMGT convention, CDR3 was defined as the stretch from the second conserved V-encoded cysteine up to the conserved J-encoded phenylalanine. In an earlier analysis of just under 600 of the donors, sequences lacking an unambiguous match to a single V gene segment were excluded. An earlier analysis of several hundred of the donors called V segments functional above 56.7% productive rearrangements and segregating when the between-donor standard deviation exceeded 5%. A statistical classification framework was built to diagnose cytomegalovirus status from the catalog of TCR beta chain sequences. V and J gene assignment, in a later analysis, came from comparing TCR nucleotide sequences with IMGT/GENE-DB human TR gene sequences. Using the TCRdist pipeline, a later analysis assigned CDR3 sequences along with most-parsimonious VDJ recombination scenarios. In a later analysis, every TCR beta chain was defined by the combination of its CDR3 amino acid sequence and its V-gene family, and reads without a unique V-gene family were dropped. A later analysis removed several hundred highly shared, low-generation-probability nucleotide sequences to deal with suspected cross-contamination and a sequencing artifact. For each public chain, a later analysis derived a clonal expansion index from normalized ranks of inferred template counts within each repertoire. Generation probabilities in a later analysis came from a VDJ recombination model fitted to out-of-frame rearrangements, and those results were checked against IGoR. In a later analysis, hypergeometric tests were used to score TCR-TCR, TCR-HLA and TCR-CMV co-occurrence, with a repertoire-size bias correction applied to TCR pairs. A later analysis estimated false discovery rates by permuting HLA or CMV assignments 20 times. A later analysis grouped co-occurring TCRs with DBSCAN, adding TCRdist sequence similarity when clustering within HLA-allele-positive subsets. Co-occurrence clustering excluded repertoires with fewer than 30,000 or more than 120,000 public chains, plus five with anomalous nucleotide sharing. This is the immuneACCESS table as TCRdb keeps it, with only in-frame sequences that have V and J called. A part of the clones is gone; compared with another copy, unresolved V genes explain less than half, and the rest is unexplained. The DNA gave D and trimming, while V, J and clone size come from that table. This sample's table contains about 200,000 clones. Roughly 1.2% of the sample belongs to the ten largest clones.

Source material: PBMCs. This sequence uses TRBV29-1 and TRBJ2-7; D gene: possibly TRBD2, on 6 matching bases. The source is a girl aged 2 to 10 in good health and CMV-seropositive. Here is the DNA: TGCAGCGTTGTTCCGGGACTCCAAAACCGCGAGCAGTACTTC. Translation gives CSVVPGLQNREQYF.